The 23 T cell receptor beta chains reported below all come from one sample, sequenced in a study of Graves' ophthalmopathy and Graves' hyperthyroidism. Investigators amplified TCR beta CDR3 regions from RNA transcripts. The first round was an RT-PCR with HTBI primers, and the second round was a multiplex PCR. TCRdb recomputed calls from the multiplex PCR reads with MiXCR, one row per CDR3 protein. Of 500,000 to 800,000 distinct CDR3 sequences in the sample, about 40% are singletons; the top ten hold around 3.3%. Sequences were obtained from peripheral blood. The source is an adult man with Graves' ophthalmopathy.

J is TRBJ1-1 and V is TRBV2; D is undetermined. Germline loops: CDR1 SNHLY, CDR2 FYNNEI. The length of the CDR3 is 13 residues. Trimming took off 6 bases at V and 1 base at J, with 9 bases between the two ends. The CDR3 nucleotides are TGTGCCAGCAGGGGGTTGGGGAACACTGAAGCTTTCTTT. Its translation is CASRGLGNTEAFF.

J is TRBJ1-6 and V is TRBV6-6; D not resolved. Trimming cost V 7 bases and J 6 bases, with 19 bases left between them. The germline V gene encodes CDR1 MNHNY and CDR2 SVGAGI (reference sequence). The CDR3 length is 16 residues. CDR3 in DNA: TGTGCCAGCATTGGGATTGGGCGGATTCTTAATTCACCCCTCCACTTT. Translated, it gives CASIGIGRILNSPLHF.

The rearrangement joins TRBV9 to TRBJ2-5, with TRBD1 matching over 8 bases. This CDR3 comprises 15 residues. The trim removed 3 bases at V and 5 bases at J, leaving 9 bases unmatched. The V gene's germline CDR1 is SGDLS and CDR2 YYNGEE. CDR3 in DNA: TGTGCCAGCAGCGCTCAAGGACAGGGTCTCGAGACCCAGTACTTC. Protein sequence: CASSAQGQGLETQYF.

This clonotype was detected many times. The rearrangement uses TRBV10-3 and TRBJ2-6, with D unresolved. The V end was cut by 10 bases, the J end by 4 bases, with 17 bases between. CDR3 length: 15 amino acids. Per germline, CDR1 ENHRY and CDR2 SYGVKD. The CDR3 sequence: CASMRHDAGANVLTF. CDR3 DNA sequence: TGTGCCAGTATGAGACATGACGCCGGGGCCAACGTCCTGACTTTC.

This clonotype was seen ten or more times. V usage is TRBV7-8 and J usage is TRBJ2-6; no firm D call. The ends were cut back, 1 base at V and 4 bases at J, with 5 bases in the middle. This CDR3 spans 14 amino acids. CDR1 is SGHVS and CDR2 is FQNEAQ in the germline V gene. CDR3 in amino acids: CASSLGAGANVLTF. In DNA, the CDR3 is TGTGCCAGCAGCTTAGGTGCCGGGGCCAACGTCCTGACTTTC.

This rearrangement joins TRBV29-1 to TRBJ2-5; 7 bases agree with TRBD1. CDR1 and CDR2 from the germline V gene are SQVTM and ANQGSEA. With V trimmed by 4 bases and J by 2 bases, 4 bases remained unmatched. The CDR3 has 13 amino acids. CDR3: CSVGPGQQETQYF. CDR3 bases: TGCAGCGTTGGACCGGGACAGCAAGAGACCCAGTACTTC.

Notes on this clonotype: An end of the junction differs from the germline gene, which may be a read error. This rearrangement joins TRBV6-6 to TRBJ1-4; no clear D gene. The CDR3 runs to 14 residues. Germline lookup yields CDR1 MNHNY and CDR2 SVGAGI (reference sequence). CDR3 nucleotide sequence: TGTGCCAGCAGTGATGGGAGCGCTAAAGAAAAACTGTTTTTT. Protein sequence: CASSDGSAKEKLFF.

The CDR3 here is CSATGQGEQPQYF. CDR3 nucleotides: TGCAGTGCTACCGGGCAGGGAGAACAGCCCCAGTACTTC. V and J are TRBV20-1 and TRBJ2-5, with D possibly called TRBD1 or TRBD2 (5 bases each). CDR3 length: 13 residues. Trimming pared 4 bases from V and 9 bases from J, leaving 18 bases between. From germline, CDR1 is DFQATT and CDR2 SNEGSKA (reference sequence).

The chain carries TRBV20-1 and TRBJ2-3; a weak D match, TRBD1 (6 bases). The CDR3 consists of 13 residues. CDR1 and CDR2 from the germline V gene are DFQATT and SNEGSKA (reference sequence). Deletions cut 6 bases from V and 2 bases from J, with 12 bases between. The CDR3 region is CSASRQATDTQYF. The CDR3 region has the DNA TGCAGTGCCTCTAGACAGGCCACAGATACGCAGTATTTT.

V usage is TRBV19 and J usage is TRBJ2-3; D unclear. This CDR3 spans 13 amino acids. The ends were cut back, 3 bases at V and 1 base at J, with 5 bases in the middle. Germline V gene lookup returns CDR1 LNHDA and CDR2 SQIVND (reference sequence). The CDR3 nucleotides are TGTGCCAGTAGTATGGGCCGCACAGATACGCAGTATTTT. Residues: CASSMGRTDTQYF.

The CDR3 DNA reads TGTGCCAGCTCGCAAGGACAGGAAAGAAGCTACACCTTC. Translated, it gives CASSQGQERSYTF. The chain is built from TRBV9 and TRBJ1-2; 7 bases are shared with TRBD1. V lost 7 bases to trimming and J lost 9 bases; unmatched junction nucleotides: 12. Germline CDR1 SGDLS, CDR2 YYNGEE. The CDR3 loop spans 13 amino acids. Filled out from reference TRBV9 and TRBJ1-2, the complete variable domain reads DSGVTQTPKHLITATGQRVTLRCSPRSGDLSVYWYQQSLDQGLQFLIQYYNGEERAKGNILERFSAQQFPDLHSELNLSSLELGDSALYFCASSQGQERSYTFGSGTRLTVV.

The V and J genes are TRBV4-2 and TRBJ1-1; no firm D call. The CDR3 contains 15 residues. Germline values: CDR1 LGHNA, CDR2 YNFKEQ. V was shortened by 3 bases and J by 3 bases, with 14 bases between the two germline ends. This chain's CDR3 is CASSHFFGQDTEAFF. The CDR3 nucleotides read TGTGCCAGCAGCCATTTCTTTGGGCAGGACACTGAAGCTTTCTTT.

The chain employs TRBV7-2 and TRBJ2-4; 10 bases agree with TRBD1. V gave up 6 bases and J gave up 5 bases; unmatched junction bases: 7. This CDR3 is 15 amino acids long. Germline CDR1 SGHTA, CDR2 FQGNSA. CDR3 sequence (DNA): TGTGCCAGCAGTCCGGGACAGGGGTCCCAAAACATTCAGTACTTC. Amino acids: CASSPGQGSQNIQYF. The entire variable domain, with the rest obtained from reference TRBV7-2 and TRBJ2-4, is as follows: GAGVSQSPSNKVTEKGKDVELRCDPISGHTALYWYRQSLGQGLEFLIYFQGNSAPDKSGLPSDRFSAERTGGSVSTLTIQRTQQEDSAVYLCASSPGQGSQNIQYFGAGTRLSVL.

This clonotype turned up a few times. This chain uses TRBV6-6 with TRBJ2-7; 8 bases match TRBD2. The V gene's germline CDR1 is MNHNY and CDR2 SVGAGI (reference sequence). V was pared by 0 bases and J by 0 bases, with 1 base of the junction left unmatched. There are 15 residues in the CDR3. The CDR3 spells CASSYSRGASYEQYF. The CDR3 bases are TGTGCCAGCAGTTACTCGCGGGGGGCCTCCTACGAGCAGTACTTC.

The chain carries TRBV24-1 and TRBJ2-5, with 8 bases lining up with TRBD1. The CDR3 contains 18 residues. The germline gives CDR1 KGHDR, CDR2 SFDVKD. Trimming cost V 2 bases and J 7 bases; bases outside gene matches: 17. The CDR3 bases are TGTGCCACCAGTGATTCCTCTAGGGGGGCAGGGGGCATGGGGACCCAGTACTTC. As protein: CATSDSSRGAGGMGTQYF.

This clonotype was counted a few times. The CDR3: CASSVHGDTEAFF. In DNA form, the CDR3 reads TGTGCCAGCAGCGTTCACGGCGACACTGAAGCTTTCTTT. This chain uses TRBV7-9 with TRBJ1-1; D remains ambiguous. The length of the CDR3 is 13 residues. The germline V gene encodes CDR1 SEHNR and CDR2 FQNEAQ (reference sequence). V shed 5 bases and J shed 3 bases, with 10 bases lying between them.

With regard to this clonotype: This clone may be a read error of a much larger clone one base away. The chain links TRBV10-3 to TRBJ1-6; 7 positions agree with TRBD1. The germline gives CDR1 ENHRY, CDR2 SYGVKD. The CDR3 totals 13 residues. V was clipped by 5 bases and J by 9 bases; unmatched bases: 4. The CDR3 DNA is TGTGCCATCAGTTCACAGGGGATTTCACCCCTCCACTTT. Amino acids: CAISSQGISPLHF.

This clonotype was picked up a small number of times. The V and J genes are TRBV30 and TRBJ2-5; D possibly uses TRBD1 or TRBD2 (5 bases each). Germline-derived CDR1 and CDR2 are GTSNPN and SVGIG (reference sequence). Trimming pared 7 bases from V and 1 base from J, leaving 13 bases between. The CDR3 spans 13 residues. This CDR3 reads CALRPGTQETQYF. In DNA form, the CDR3 reads TGTGCCTTACGGCCAGGGACCCAAGAGACCCAGTACTTC.

This clonotype has at least ten counts. V and J are TRBV9 and TRBJ1-2; TRBD1 is a possible D gene (5 bases). Germline V gene lookup returns CDR1 SGDLS and CDR2 YYNGEE. Trimming took 7 bases from V and 4 from J, leaving 17 bases between them. The CDR3 extends over 14 amino acids. The CDR3 loop reads CASEEDVGGYGYTF. The CDR3 DNA is TGTGCCAGCGAAGAGGACGTCGGGGGCTATGGCTACACCTTC.

This clonotype was detected many times. The rearrangement uses TRBV11-2 and TRBJ1-1; D is possibly TRBD1 (6 bases). The CDR3 runs to 14 residues. Germline CDR1 reads SGHAT; CDR2 reads FQNNGV. Deletions cut 0 bases from V and 7 bases from J, with 12 bases between. The CDR3 region is CASSLDTGQFEAFF. As DNA, the CDR3 is TGTGCCAGCAGCTTAGACACAGGACAGTTTGAAGCTTTCTTT. The variable domain in full, with the rest retrieved from reference TRBV11-2 and TRBJ1-1, is EAGVAQSPRYKIIEKRQSVAFWCNPISGHATLYWYQQILGQGPKLLIQFQNNGVVDDSQLPKDRFSAERLKGVDSTLKIQPAKLEDSAVYLCASSLDTGQFEAFFGQGTRLTVV.

As for this clonotype: Since a much larger clone is just one base distant, this may be a read error. This sequence joins TRBV7-9 and TRBJ2-7; D tentatively reads TRBD1 or TRBD2 (6 bases each). Looked up from germline, CDR1 is SEHNR and CDR2 is FQNEAQ (reference sequence). The CDR3 has 15 residues. The CDR3 reads CASSLEQGGGYEQCF. In DNA, the CDR3 is TGTGCCAGCAGCTTAGAACAGGGAGGTGGCTACGAGCAGTGCTTC.

CDR3 nucleotides: TGTGCCATCAGTCGGTTAATGTGGGGCCGGGATGGCTACACCTTC. Translation gives CAISRLMWGRDGYTF. The chain uses TRBV10-3 and TRBJ1-2; D might be TRBD1 (5 bases). V lost 5 bases to trimming and J lost 6 bases, with 19 bases between them. The CDR3 is 15 amino acids. Germline CDR1 is ENHRY and CDR2 is SYGVKD.

The chain uses TRBV5-4 and TRBJ1-2, with D possibly being TRBD1 (6 bases). CDR3 length: 16 residues. The V end was cut by 4 bases, the J end by 4 bases, with 20 bases between. CDR1 and CDR2 (germline): SGHNT, YYREEE (reference sequence). CDR3 protein: CASSVEGSGEAYGYTF. The CDR3 DNA is TGTGCCAGCAGCGTTGAAGGGTCAGGGGAAGCCTATGGCTACACCTTC.